What follows are 23 T cell receptor beta chains derived from one specimen sequenced in a study of CD4 T cells in relation to SARS-CoV-2 and coronaviruses. Antigen specificity for these receptors is unknown. Generated by immunoSEQ multiplex PCR, the TCRdb table keeps only in-frame clones and is missing some. This table has 30,000 to 40,000 clones, 60% to 80% appearing once. The sequenced material came from memory CD4+ T cells from PBMCs, cultured in vitro. The receptor source for this set is an adult with COVID-19.

The V and J genes are TRBV15 and TRBJ2-1; D ambiguous. The CDR3 covers 16 residues. Trimming removed 0 bases at V and 1 base at J, with 10 bases between. Germline CDR1 and CDR2: LNHNV and YYDKDF (reference sequence). This CDR3 reads CATSRDGVRSYNEQFF. The CDR3 DNA follows: TGTGCCACCAGCAGAGACGGTGTCCGTTCCTACAATGAGCAGTTCTTC.

This sequence joins TRBV24-1 and TRBJ2-7; D perhaps matches TRBD1 (5 bases). Trimming pared 4 bases from V and 2 bases from J, leaving 5 bases between. Germline V CDR1 and CDR2: KGHDR, SFDVKD. CDR3 length: 12 amino acids. The CDR3 reads CATSEGAYEQYF. The DNA of the CDR3 is TGTGCCACCAGTGAAGGGGCCTACGAGCAGTACTTC.

This clone showed up just a few times. The J gene is TRBJ1-3, the V gene TRBV7-9; perhaps TRBD1 as D (6 bases). Germline loops: CDR1 SEHNR, CDR2 FQNEAQ (reference sequence). The CDR3 loop spans 13 amino acids. V was clipped by 6 bases and J by 5 bases, with 11 bases between them. DNA for the CDR3: TGTGCCAGCAGTAGGGACACTAGAAACACCATATATTTT. This translates into CASSRDTRNTIYF. Supplemented by reference TRBV7-9 and TRBJ1-3, the full variable domain reads DTGVSQNPRHKITKRGQNVTFRCDPISEHNRLYWYRQTLGQGPEFLTYFQNEAQLEKSRLLSDRFSAERPKGSFSTLEIQRTEQGDSAMYLCASSRDTRNTIYFGEGSWLTVV.

The chain is built from TRBV4-3 and TRBJ2-1; 7 bases map to TRBD1. Germline loops: CDR1 LGHNA, CDR2 YSLEER. The CDR3 is 13 residues long. J gave up 8 bases and V 6 bases, and 7 bases lay outside the gene matches. CDR3 loop: CASSGQEGDEQFF. CDR3 in DNA: TGCGCCAGCAGTGGACAGGAAGGTGATGAGCAGTTCTTC.

The gene calls are TRBV2 and TRBJ1-5; no firm D call. The germline V gene has CDR1 SNHLY and CDR2 FYNNEI. The CDR3 loop spans 15 amino acids. V lost 3 bases and J 7 bases, leaving 16 bases between the germline ends. CDR3 nucleotide sequence: TGTGCCAGCAGTGATTTCGGCAGGTTGGACCAGCCCCAGCATTTT. Amino acid sequence: CASSDFGRLDQPQHF.

The V and J genes are TRBV4-2 and TRBJ2-2, with 8 nucleotides matching TRBD1. With V trimmed by 4 bases and J by 3 bases, 1 base remained unmatched. The CDR3 length is 14 residues. Germline CDR1 LGHNA, CDR2 YNFKEQ. CDR3: CASSLTGDTGELFF. Written as DNA, the CDR3 is TGTGCCAGCAGCCTGACAGGGGACACCGGGGAGCTGTTTTTT.

The chain has TRBV7-9 and TRBJ2-5; 10 bases agree with TRBD2. The CDR3 spans 14 residues. The V gene end was trimmed by 4 bases and the J gene end by 3 bases; junction bases not matched to a gene: 2. Germline V gives CDR1 SEHNR, CDR2 FQNEAQ (reference sequence). CDR3 residues: CASSWTSGKETQYF. The CDR3 coding sequence is TGTGCCAGCAGCTGGACTAGCGGAAAAGAGACCCAGTACTTC.

The chain is built from TRBV9 and TRBJ1-2; D unclear. CDR1 SGDLS and CDR2 YYNGEE come from the germline V gene. V lost 0 bases to trimming and J lost 0 bases, with 9 bases between them. CDR3 length equals 15 residues. As DNA, the CDR3 is TGTGCCAGCAGCGTAGGAGGGATCTCTAACTATGGCTACACCTTC. Protein sequence: CASSVGGISNYGYTF. The complete variable domain, with remaining parts taken from reference TRBV9 and TRBJ1-2, reads DSGVTQTPKHLITATGQRVTLRCSPRSGDLSVYWYQQSLDQGLQFLIQYYNGEERAKGNILERFSAQQFPDLHSELNLSSLELGDSALYFCASSVGGISNYGYTFGSGTRLTVV.

The V gene is TRBV6-6, the J gene TRBJ1-5, with TRBD1 identical over 10 bases. Germline CDR1 MNHNY, CDR2 SVGAGI (reference sequence). This CDR3 region has 16 residues. V gave up 2 bases and J gave up 4 bases; unmatched junction bases: 5. DNA for the CDR3: TGTGCCAGCAGTTACCCGACAGGGGGCAATAATCAGCCCCAGCATTTT. Protein: CASSYPTGGNNQPQHF.

The sample holds one count of this clone. The chain couples TRBV27 to TRBJ2-1; 10 bases map to TRBD2. The V and J ends lost 0 bases and 5 bases, in that order; junction bases with no gene match: 4. Germline CDR1 MNHEY, CDR2 SMNVEV (reference sequence). The CDR3 runs to 16 residues. The CDR3 spells CASSLSSGRTHNEQFF. CDR3 sequence (DNA): TGTGCCAGCAGTTTATCTAGCGGGAGGACCCACAATGAGCAGTTCTTC.

V gene TRBV7-9 combines with J gene TRBJ2-1; 7 bases line up with TRBD2. This CDR3 is built from 16 residues. J was trimmed by 6 bases and V by 1 base; bases with no gene match: 9. Per germline, CDR1 SEHNR and CDR2 FQNEAQ (reference sequence). CDR3 amino acids: CASSLGVGGPPNEQFF. DNA for the CDR3: TGTGCCAGCAGCTTAGGTGTGGGAGGGCCTCCCAATGAGCAGTTCTTC.

In this sample, this clone turned up a few times. The V gene is TRBV10-3, the J gene TRBJ2-1; weak D call: TRBD1 (6 bases). The CDR3 covers 14 residues. Germline lookup yields CDR1 ENHRY and CDR2 SYGVKD. Between the trimmed V and J ends, which lost 8 bases and 3 bases, there was a span of 14 bases. CDR3 sequence reads: CAIRQDSIYNEQFF. In DNA, the CDR3 is TGTGCCATCCGGCAGGACAGTATCTACAATGAGCAGTTCTTC.

This rearrangement joins TRBV27 to TRBJ2-7; D possibly uses TRBD1 or TRBD2 (6 bases each). Germline CDR1 reads MNHEY; CDR2 reads SMNVEV (reference sequence). V lost 7 bases, J lost 1 base, and 17 bases lay in between. This CDR3 has 15 amino acids. CDR3 nucleotide sequence: TGTGCCAGCACTCCCGGGGGCAGGCGATCCTACGAGCAGTACTTC. Protein sequence: CASTPGGRRSYEQYF.

This clone turned up a few times. This chain links TRBV27 with TRBJ2-7; 10 positions match TRBD2. CDR3 length: 14 residues. CDR1 and CDR2 (germline): MNHEY, SMNVEV (reference sequence). Unmatched junction bases numbered 5, after V lost 5 bases and J lost 4 bases. The CDR3 spells CASSRTSGTYEQYF. The CDR3 region has the DNA TGTGCCAGCAGTCGGACTAGCGGAACTTACGAGCAGTACTTC.

V is TRBV14 and J is TRBJ1-6; 7 nucleotides agree with TRBD1. The germline CDR1 and CDR2 sequences are SGHDN and FVKESK. This CDR3 has 14 residues. J gave up 7 bases and V 5 bases, and 5 bases lay outside the gene matches. The DNA for the CDR3 is TGTGCCAGCAGCTCAACAGGGGCCAATTCACCCCTCCACTTT. Protein sequence: CASSSTGANSPLHF.

This rearrangement joins TRBV19 to TRBJ2-2; 12 bases are shared with TRBD1. Germline CDR1 LNHDA, CDR2 SQIVND (reference sequence). Trimming removed 1 base from V and 7 bases from J; junction bases left unmatched: 13. The CDR3 has 19 residues. The CDR3 sequence is CASSIVRAAGQGAIGELFF. In DNA form, the CDR3 reads TGTGCCAGTAGTATAGTTAGGGCCGCGGGACAGGGGGCGATCGGGGAGCTGTTTTTT. Full variable domain (missing parts from reference TRBV19 and TRBJ2-2): DGGITQSPKYLFRKEGQNVTLSCEQNLNHDAMYWYRQDPGQGLRLIYYSQIVNDFQKGDIAEGYSVSREKKESFPLTVTSAQKNPTAFYLCASSIVRAAGQGAIGELFFGEGSRLTVL.

The chain employs TRBV19 and TRBJ1-2, with D uncertain. The CDR3 length is 14 residues. Germline loops: CDR1 LNHDA, CDR2 SQIVND (reference sequence). V dropped 7 bases and J dropped 4 bases, with 16 bases sitting between them. CDR3 nucleotide sequence: TGTGCCAGTACCACTCTCTCGACCATCTATGGCTACACCTTC. This translates into CASTTLSTIYGYTF.

V and J are TRBV19 and TRBJ2-7; weak D call: TRBD1 (7 bases). The V end lost 4 bases, the J end lost 6 bases, and 19 bases lay between the germline ends. Germline V CDR1 and CDR2: LNHDA, SQIVND (reference sequence). The CDR3 covers 15 residues. CDR3 nucleotides: TGTGCCAGTAGTAAGACGACAGGGACAGCGGGCGAGCAGTACTTC. It codes for CASSKTTGTAGEQYF.

This chain links TRBV3-1 (or the pseudogene TRBV3-2) with TRBJ2-2; D is perhaps TRBD2 (6 bases). CDR3 length equals 15 residues. The germline CDR1 and CDR2 sequences are LGHDT and YNNKEL (reference sequence). Trimming pared 3 bases from V and 2 bases from J, leaving 10 bases between. The CDR3 here is CASSHGGINTGELFF. The CDR3 DNA sequence: TGTGCCAGCAGCCATGGCGGGATTAACACCGGGGAGCTGTTTTTT.

The chain is built from TRBV7-8 and TRBJ2-7; D possibly corresponds to TRBD1 (5 bases). Germline V gives CDR1 SGHVS, CDR2 FQNEAQ. Trimming stripped 0 bases from V and 6 bases from J, with 6 bases between. The CDR3 is 12 residues long. CDR3 sequence (DNA): TGTGCCAGCAGCTTAGCCAGGGTCGAGCAGTACTTC. Translating gives CASSLARVEQYF.

For this clone: Other DNA sequences of this sample code for an identical CDR3. The chain links TRBV18 to TRBJ1-3; D gene ambiguous. The CDR3 covers 15 residues. Looked up from germline, CDR1 is KGHSH and CDR2 is LQKENI. V lost 3 bases to trimming and J lost 0 bases, with 9 bases between them. As DNA, the CDR3 is TGTGCCAGCTCACCGAGGACGGGCTCTGGAAACACCATATATTTT. It is translated as CASSPRTGSGNTIYF.

V is TRBV12-2 and J is TRBJ2-1; the table's TRBD1 call for D was not verified on the DNA. TRBV12-2 is a known pseudogene. CDR3 length: 20 residues. The CDR3 DNA reads TGTGCAAGTCGCTCCCCGAAAGACAGGGGTCGTGCTGGCAGCCACAATGAGCAGTTCTTC. Its translation is CASRSPKDRGRAGSHNEQFF.

This rearrangement joins TRBV24-1 to TRBJ2-1; 7 nucleotides align to TRBD1. The CDR3 consists of 15 residues. Trimming cost V 5 bases and J 2 bases; bases outside gene matches: 5. The V gene's germline CDR1 is KGHDR and CDR2 SFDVKD. This chain's CDR3 is CATSAMTGPYNEQFF. The CDR3 DNA follows: TGTGCCACCAGTGCTATGACAGGGCCCTACAATGAGCAGTTCTTC.